The entry below describes one T cell receptor (beta chain). The antigen remains unidentified. The sample originates from a study of T cells expressing NK-cell markers. The overall study: Sorted CD3+CD56+NKG2C+, CD3+CD56+NKG2C- and CD3+CD56-NKG2C+ T cells supplied TCR beta repertoires. Just one sequenced donor of eight was HCMV-seronegative, while seven were seropositive.

General study findings and limits: For a few donors, these clonotypes were likewise the leading ones in the CD3+CD56-NKG2C+ fraction.

This CDR3 comprises 16 residues. Per germline, CDR1 SEHNR and CDR2 FQNEAQ (reference sequence). UMI-tagged 5'RACE template switching yielded the TCR beta cDNA. TCRdb re-called the 5' RACE reads and catalogs CDR3 proteins one per entry, DNA excluded. The data include about 460,000 distinct CDR3 sequences; the top ten clones carry under 1.5%. The receptor's source is a woman between 50 and 59 years old in good health. The gene calls are TRBV7-9 and TRBJ2-2. Sequenced: blood T cells: a sorted CD56 or NKG2C T cell subset, CD4+ or CD8+ T cells, or bulk PBMC T cells (not recorded which). The CDR3 reads CASSLAALLLTGELFF.